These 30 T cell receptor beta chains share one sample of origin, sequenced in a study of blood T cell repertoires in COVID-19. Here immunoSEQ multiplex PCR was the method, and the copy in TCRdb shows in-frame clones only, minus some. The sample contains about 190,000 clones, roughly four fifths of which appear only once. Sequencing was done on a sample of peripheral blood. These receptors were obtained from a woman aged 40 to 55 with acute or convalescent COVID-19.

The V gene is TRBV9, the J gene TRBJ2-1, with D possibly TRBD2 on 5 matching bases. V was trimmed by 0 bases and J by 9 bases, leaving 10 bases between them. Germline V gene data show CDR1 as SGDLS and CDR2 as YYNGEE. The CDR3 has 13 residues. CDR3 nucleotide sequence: TGTGCCAGCAGCGTAGGAGGGTTTGGTGAGCAGTTCTTC. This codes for CASSVGGFGEQFF.

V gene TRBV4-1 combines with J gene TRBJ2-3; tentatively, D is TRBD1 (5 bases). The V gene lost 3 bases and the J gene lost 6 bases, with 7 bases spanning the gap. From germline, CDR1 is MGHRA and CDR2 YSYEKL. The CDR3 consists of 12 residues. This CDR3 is CASSHGADTQYF. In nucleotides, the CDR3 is TGCGCCAGCAGCCATGGGGCCGATACGCAGTATTTT.

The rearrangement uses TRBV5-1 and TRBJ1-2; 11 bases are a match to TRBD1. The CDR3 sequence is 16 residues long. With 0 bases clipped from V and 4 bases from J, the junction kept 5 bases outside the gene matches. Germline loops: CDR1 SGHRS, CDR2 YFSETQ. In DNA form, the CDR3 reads TGCGCCAGCAGCTTGGAACCGGGACAGGGGGTCTATGGCTACACCTTC. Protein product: CASSLEPGQGVYGYTF. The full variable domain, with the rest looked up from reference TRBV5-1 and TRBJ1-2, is KAGVTQTPRYLIKTRGQQVTLSCSPISGHRSVSWYQQTPGQGLQFLFEYFSETQRNKGNFPGRFSGRQFSNSRSEMNVSTLELGDSALYLCASSLEPGQGVYGYTFGSGTRLTVV.

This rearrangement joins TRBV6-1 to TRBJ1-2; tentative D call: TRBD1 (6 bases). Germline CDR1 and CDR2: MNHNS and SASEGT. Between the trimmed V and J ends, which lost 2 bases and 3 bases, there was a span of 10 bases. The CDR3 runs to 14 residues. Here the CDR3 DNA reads TGTGCCAGCAGTGAACAGGGGCAACACTATGGCTACACCTTC. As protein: CASSEQGQHYGYTF.

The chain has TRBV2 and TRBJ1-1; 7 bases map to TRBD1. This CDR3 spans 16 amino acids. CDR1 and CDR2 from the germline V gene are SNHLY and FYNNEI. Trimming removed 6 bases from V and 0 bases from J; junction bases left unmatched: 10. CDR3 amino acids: CASRLDRDSLNTEAFF. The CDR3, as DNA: TGTGCCAGCAGGCTCGACCGGGACAGCTTGAACACTGAAGCTTTCTTT. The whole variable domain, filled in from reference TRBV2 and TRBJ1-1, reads EPEVTQTPSHQVTQMGQEVILRCVPISNHLYFYWYRQILGQKVEFLVSFYNNEISEKSEIFDDQFSVERPDGSNFTLKIRSTKLEDSAMYFCASRLDRDSLNTEAFFGQGTRLTVV.

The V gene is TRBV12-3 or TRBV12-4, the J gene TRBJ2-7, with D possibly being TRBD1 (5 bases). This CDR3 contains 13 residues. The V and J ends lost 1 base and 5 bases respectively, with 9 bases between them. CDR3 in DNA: TGTGCCAGCAGTTTAGTCAGGGCCCACGAGCAGTACTTC. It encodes CASSLVRAHEQYF.

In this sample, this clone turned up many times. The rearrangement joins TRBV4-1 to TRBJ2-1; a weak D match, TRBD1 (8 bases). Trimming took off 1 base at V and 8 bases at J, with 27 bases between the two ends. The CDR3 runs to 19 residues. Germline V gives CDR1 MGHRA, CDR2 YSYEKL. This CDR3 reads CASSQARSRGTGMGHEQFF. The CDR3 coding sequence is TGCGCCAGCAGCCAAGCCCGATCGCGGGGGACAGGTATGGGCCATGAGCAGTTCTTC.

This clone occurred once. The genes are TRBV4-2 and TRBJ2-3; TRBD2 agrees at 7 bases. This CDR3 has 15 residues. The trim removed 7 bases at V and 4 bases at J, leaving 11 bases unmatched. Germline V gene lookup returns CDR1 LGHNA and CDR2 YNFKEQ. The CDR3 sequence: CASNGMAGVADTQYF. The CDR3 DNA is TGTGCCAGCAATGGGATGGCGGGAGTCGCAGATACGCAGTATTTT.

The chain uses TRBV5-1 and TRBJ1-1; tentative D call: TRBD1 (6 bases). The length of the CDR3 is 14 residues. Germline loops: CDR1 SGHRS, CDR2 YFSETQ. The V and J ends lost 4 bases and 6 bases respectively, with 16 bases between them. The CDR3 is CASSPQGIRAEAFF. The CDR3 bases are TGCGCCAGCAGCCCCCAGGGGATTCGCGCTGAAGCTTTCTTT.

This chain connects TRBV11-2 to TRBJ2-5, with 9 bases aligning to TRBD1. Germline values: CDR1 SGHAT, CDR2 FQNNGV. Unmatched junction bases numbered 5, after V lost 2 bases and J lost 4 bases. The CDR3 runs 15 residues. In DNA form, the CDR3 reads TGTGCCAGCAGCTTACTGGGACAGGGAGTAGAGACCCAGTACTTC. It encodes CASSLLGQGVETQYF.

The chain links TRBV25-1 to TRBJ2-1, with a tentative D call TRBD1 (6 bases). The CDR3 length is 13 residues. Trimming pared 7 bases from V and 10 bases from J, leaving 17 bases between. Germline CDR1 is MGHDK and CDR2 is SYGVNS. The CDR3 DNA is TGTGCCAGCACAGGGACACTGGGTACAGAGCAGTTCTTC. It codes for CASTGTLGTEQFF. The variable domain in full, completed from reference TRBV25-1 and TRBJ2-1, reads EADIYQTPRYLVIGTGKKITLECSQTMGHDKMYWYQQDPGMELHLIHYSYGVNSTEKGDLSSESTVSRIRTEHFPLTLESARPSHTSQYLCASTGTLGTEQFFGPGTRLTVL.

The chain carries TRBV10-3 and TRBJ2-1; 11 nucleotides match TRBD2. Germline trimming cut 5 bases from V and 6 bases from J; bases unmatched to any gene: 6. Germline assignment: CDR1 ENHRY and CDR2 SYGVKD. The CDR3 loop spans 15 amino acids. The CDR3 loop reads CAISSTSGSFNEQFF. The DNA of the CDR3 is TGTGCCATCAGTTCAACTAGCGGGAGTTTCAATGAGCAGTTCTTC.

The CDR3: CASRDSLTQYF. The CDR3 DNA sequence: TGTGCCAGCAGGGACTCTCTGACCCAGTACTTC. The chain recombines TRBV6-5 with TRBJ2-5, with D possibly TRBD2 on 5 matching bases. The V gene's germline CDR1 is MNHEY and CDR2 SVGAGI. This CDR3 is 11 amino acids long. Trimming shortened V by 6 bases and J by 7 bases, and 9 bases separated the two germline ends.

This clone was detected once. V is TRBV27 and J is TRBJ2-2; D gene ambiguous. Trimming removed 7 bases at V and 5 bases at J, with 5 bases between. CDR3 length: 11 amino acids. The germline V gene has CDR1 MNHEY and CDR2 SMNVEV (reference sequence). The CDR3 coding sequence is TGTGCCAGCACCATTACCGGGGAGCTGTTTTTT. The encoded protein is CASTITGELFF.

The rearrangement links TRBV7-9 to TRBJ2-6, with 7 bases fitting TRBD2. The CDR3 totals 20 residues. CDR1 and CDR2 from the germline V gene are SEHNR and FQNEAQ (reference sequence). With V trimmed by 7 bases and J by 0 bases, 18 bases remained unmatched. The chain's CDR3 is CASTPPWGGIPSSGANVLTF. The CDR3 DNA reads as TGTGCCAGCACCCCCCCCTGGGGGGGGATACCCTCCTCTGGGGCCAACGTCCTGACTTTC.

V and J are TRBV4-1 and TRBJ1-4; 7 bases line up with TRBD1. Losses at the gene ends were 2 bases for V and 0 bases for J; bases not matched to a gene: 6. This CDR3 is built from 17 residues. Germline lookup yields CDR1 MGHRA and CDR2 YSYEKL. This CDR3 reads CASSQRGGASTNEKLFF. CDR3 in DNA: TGCGCCAGCAGCCAACGAGGGGGCGCATCAACTAATGAAAAACTGTTTTTT.

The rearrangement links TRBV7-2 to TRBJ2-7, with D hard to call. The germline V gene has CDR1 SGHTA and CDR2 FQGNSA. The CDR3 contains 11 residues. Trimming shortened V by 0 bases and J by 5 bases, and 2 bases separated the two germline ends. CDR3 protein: CASSLANEQYF. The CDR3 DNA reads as TGTGCCAGCAGCTTAGCCAACGAGCAGTACTTC.

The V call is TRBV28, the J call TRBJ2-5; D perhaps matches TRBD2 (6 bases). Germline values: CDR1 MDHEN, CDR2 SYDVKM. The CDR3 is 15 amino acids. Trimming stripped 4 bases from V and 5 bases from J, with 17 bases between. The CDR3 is CASSSPLGGSETQYF. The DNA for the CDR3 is TGTGCCAGCAGTTCTCCTCTGGGAGGTTCTGAGACCCAGTACTTC.

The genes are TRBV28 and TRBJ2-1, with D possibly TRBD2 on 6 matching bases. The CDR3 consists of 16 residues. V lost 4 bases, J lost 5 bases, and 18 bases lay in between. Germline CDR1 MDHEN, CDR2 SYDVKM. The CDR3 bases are TGTGCCAGCAGTTCCCCCGGAGCGGGTGGCAACAATGAGCAGTTCTTC. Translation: CASSSPGAGGNNEQFF.

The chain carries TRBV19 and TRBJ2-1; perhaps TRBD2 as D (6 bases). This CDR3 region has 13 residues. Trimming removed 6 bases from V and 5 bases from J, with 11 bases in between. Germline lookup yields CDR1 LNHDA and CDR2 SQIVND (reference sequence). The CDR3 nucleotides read TGTGCCAGTAGGGACGGCGGGGACAATGAGCAGTTCTTC. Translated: CASRDGGDNEQFF. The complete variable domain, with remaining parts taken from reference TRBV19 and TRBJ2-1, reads DGGITQSPKYLFRKEGQNVTLSCEQNLNHDAMYWYRQDPGQGLRLIYYSQIVNDFQKGDIAEGYSVSREKKESFPLTVTSAQKNPTAFYLCASRDGGDNEQFFGPGTRLTVL.

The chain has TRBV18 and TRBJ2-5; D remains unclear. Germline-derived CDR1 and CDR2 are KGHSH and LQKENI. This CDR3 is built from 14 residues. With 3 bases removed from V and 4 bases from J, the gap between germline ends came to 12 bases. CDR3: CASSPPGAGETQYF. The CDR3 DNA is TGTGCCAGCTCACCCCCCGGTGCTGGAGAGACCCAGTACTTC. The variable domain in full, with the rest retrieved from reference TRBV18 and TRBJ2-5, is NAGVMQNPRHLVRRRGQEARLRCSPMKGHSHVYWYRQLPEEGLKFMVYLQKENIIDESGMPKERFSAEFPKEGPSILRIQQVVRGDSAAYFCASSPPGAGETQYFGPGTRLLVL.

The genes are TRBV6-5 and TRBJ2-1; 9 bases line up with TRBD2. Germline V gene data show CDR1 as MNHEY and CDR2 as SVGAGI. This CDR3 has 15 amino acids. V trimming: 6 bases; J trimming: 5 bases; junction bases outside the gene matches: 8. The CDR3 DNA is TGTGCCAGCAGGCGTCTAGCGGGATGGGACAATGAGCAGTTCTTC. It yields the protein CASRRLAGWDNEQFF.

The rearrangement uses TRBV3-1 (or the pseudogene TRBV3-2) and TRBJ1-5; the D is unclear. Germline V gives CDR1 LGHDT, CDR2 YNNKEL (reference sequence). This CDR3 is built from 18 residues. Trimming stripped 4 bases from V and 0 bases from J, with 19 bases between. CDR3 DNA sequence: TGTGCCAGCAGCCCCGGCGACCGTTGGAGAAATAGCAATCAGCCCCAGCATTTT. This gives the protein CASSPGDRWRNSNQPQHF.

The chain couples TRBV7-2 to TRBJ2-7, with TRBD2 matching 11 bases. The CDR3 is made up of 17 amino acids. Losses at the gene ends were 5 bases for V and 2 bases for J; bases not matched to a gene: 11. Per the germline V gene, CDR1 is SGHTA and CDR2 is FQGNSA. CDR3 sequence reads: CASSPPTGTSGTYEQYF. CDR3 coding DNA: TGTGCCAGCAGCCCGCCTACCGGGACTAGCGGTACCTACGAGCAGTACTTC.

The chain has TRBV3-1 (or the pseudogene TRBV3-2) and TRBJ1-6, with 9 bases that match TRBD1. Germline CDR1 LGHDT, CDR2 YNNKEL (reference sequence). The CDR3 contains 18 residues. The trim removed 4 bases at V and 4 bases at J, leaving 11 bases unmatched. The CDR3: CASSPPPQDRGYNSPLHF. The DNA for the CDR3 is TGTGCCAGCAGCCCCCCCCCTCAGGACAGGGGATATAATTCACCCCTCCACTTT.

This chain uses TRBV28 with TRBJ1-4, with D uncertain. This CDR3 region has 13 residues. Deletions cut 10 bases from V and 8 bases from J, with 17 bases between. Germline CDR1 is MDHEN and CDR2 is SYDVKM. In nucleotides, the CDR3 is TGTGCCACCGGTGGTGGCGGCAAAGAAAAACTGTTTTTT. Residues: CATGGGGKEKLFF.

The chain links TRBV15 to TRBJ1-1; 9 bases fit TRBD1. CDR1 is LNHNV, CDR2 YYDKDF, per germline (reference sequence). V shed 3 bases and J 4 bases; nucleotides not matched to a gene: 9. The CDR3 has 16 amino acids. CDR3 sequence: CATSSALGQGGTEAFF. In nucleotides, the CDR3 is TGTGCCACCAGCAGCGCCTTGGGACAGGGTGGCACTGAAGCTTTCTTT.

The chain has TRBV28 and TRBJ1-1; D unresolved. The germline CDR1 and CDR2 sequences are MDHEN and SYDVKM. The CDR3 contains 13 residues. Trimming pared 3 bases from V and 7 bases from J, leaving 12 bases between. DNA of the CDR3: TGTGCCAGCAGTTTTCACACGTCGGGTGAAGCTTTCTTT. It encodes CASSFHTSGEAFF.

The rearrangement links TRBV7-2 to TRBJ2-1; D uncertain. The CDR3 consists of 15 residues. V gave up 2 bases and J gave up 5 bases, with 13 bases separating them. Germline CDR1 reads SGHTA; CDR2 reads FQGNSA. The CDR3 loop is CASSLQVTMNNEQFF. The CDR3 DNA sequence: TGTGCCAGCAGCTTACAGGTGACCATGAACAATGAGCAGTTCTTC.

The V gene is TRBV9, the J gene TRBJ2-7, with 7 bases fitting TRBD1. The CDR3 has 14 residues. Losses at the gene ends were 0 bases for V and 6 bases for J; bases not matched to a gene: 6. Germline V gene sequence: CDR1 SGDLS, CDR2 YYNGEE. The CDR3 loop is CASSVARQGAEQYF. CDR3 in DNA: TGTGCCAGCAGCGTAGCGAGACAGGGAGCCGAGCAGTACTTC.